This TCR beta chain was identified during a study of T cell repertoires in cytomegalovirus infection. Study at large: Shared public TCR beta signatures pointed to both CMV infection and a matching HLA type.

About this clonotype itself: This may be a read error, as it is one base from a much larger clone.

The CDR3 has 13 residues. The germline V gene encodes CDR1 SGHAT and CDR2 FQNNGV. MiXCR, applied by TCRdb to the reads, yields one record per CDR3 protein. This table holds some 390,000 distinct CDR3 sequences, 15% to 20% found once. The sequencing sample was made of PBMCs. The chain uses TRBV11-2 and TRBJ2-7; D is undetermined. This TCR derives from a human donor in good health (CMV status not recorded). Some clones in this sample may be carry-over from other donors' samples. DNA for the CDR3: TGTGCCAGCAGCCTCCCCTGGGCCTACGCGCAGTACTTC. As protein: CASSLPWAYAQYF.